One and the same sample provided the 32 T cell receptor beta chains below, sequenced in a study of T cell responses to AZD1222 COVID-19 vaccine. Measured with immunoSEQ multiplex PCR; TCRdb has only the in-frame clones, and not every one. Of some 130,000 clones detected, roughly 90% appear once; the ten largest clones hold 1.9%. The sample was peripheral blood, taken on day 0 of AZD1222 vaccination. The receptors come from an adult in good health.

The rearrangement links TRBV5-1 to TRBJ1-2; 8 bases are a match to TRBD1. CDR1 and CDR2 from the germline V gene are SGHRS and YFSETQ. This CDR3 has 11 residues. Unmatched junction bases numbered 2, after V lost 7 bases and J lost 6 bases. The CDR3 DNA reads TGCGCCAGCCGGACAGGGAATGGCTACACCTTC. It translates to CASRTGNGYTF.

J is TRBJ1-5 and V is TRBV4-1, with a weak D call TRBD1 (5 bases). Per germline, CDR1 MGHRA and CDR2 YSYEKL. There are 17 residues in the CDR3. The germline V and J ends were trimmed by 1 base and 2 bases, with 15 bases remaining between them. CDR3 loop: CASSQGESRGGNQPQHF. The CDR3 DNA reads as TGCGCCAGCAGCCAAGGGGAATCGAGGGGAGGCAATCAGCCCCAGCATTTT.

This clone was counted a single time. The genes are TRBV2 and TRBJ2-5; the match to TRBD1 covers 8 bases. The CDR3 extends over 14 amino acids. Germline V gives CDR1 SNHLY, CDR2 FYNNEI. Trimming at V came to 6 bases and at J to 5 bases, leaving 8 bases not matched to a gene. The CDR3 protein is CASSPLTGEETQYF. The CDR3 coding sequence is TGTGCCAGCAGCCCCTTGACAGGGGAGGAGACCCAGTACTTC.

The chain couples TRBV27 to TRBJ1-6; TRBD1 matches at 8 bases. CDR1 MNHEY and CDR2 SMNVEV come from the germline V gene (reference sequence). The CDR3 extends over 15 amino acids. With 8 bases clipped from V and 10 bases from J, the junction kept 13 bases outside the gene matches. In nucleotides, the CDR3 is TGTGCCAGCCGAACCGCAGGGGGCAATTGGTCACCCCTCCACTTT. Residues: CASRTAGGNWSPLHF.

V and J are TRBV5-1 and TRBJ1-4; 7 bases fit TRBD1. The CDR3 has 15 residues. The germline CDR1 and CDR2 sequences are SGHRS and YFSETQ. The J segment lost 5 bases and the V segment lost 4 bases, leaving 8 bases of the junction unmatched. CDR3 residues: CASSPRTGGNEKLFF. The CDR3, as DNA: TGCGCCAGCAGCCCCCGGACAGGAGGAAATGAAAAACTGTTTTTT.

The genes are TRBV3-1 (or the pseudogene TRBV3-2) and TRBJ1-1; D unresolved. The CDR3 length is 14 residues. V was pared by 1 base and J by 5 bases, with 11 bases between. Per the germline V gene, CDR1 is LGHDT and CDR2 is YNNKEL (reference sequence). CDR3 protein: CASSQAWSRTEAFF. CDR3 nucleotide sequence: TGTGCCAGCAGCCAAGCGTGGTCAAGAACTGAAGCTTTCTTT.

J is TRBJ2-1 and V is TRBV21-1; the DNA was not compared with TRBD2, the D call given in the table. TRBV21-1 is a listed pseudogene. The CDR3 contains 11 residues. The CDR3 region has the DNA TGTGCCAGCAGCAAAGGGAGGGGGCAGTTCTTC. Translated, it gives CASSKGRGQFF.

This chain links TRBV29-1 with TRBJ1-3; TRBD1 is a possible D gene (6 bases). This CDR3 spans 13 amino acids. Germline assignment: CDR1 SQVTM and CDR2 ANQGSEA. V lost 5 bases and J 3 bases, leaving 11 bases between the germline ends. The DNA of the CDR3 is TGCAGCGTTAGGGCAGGGGATGGAAACACCATATATTTT. This encodes CSVRAGDGNTIYF. Together with reference TRBV29-1 and TRBJ1-3, the CDR3 gives the full variable domain: SAVISQKPSRDICQRGTSLTIQCQVDSQVTMMFWYRQQPGQSLTLIATANQGSEATYESGFVIDKFPISRPNLTFSTLTVSNMSPEDSSIYLCSVRAGDGNTIYFGEGSWLTVV.

This chain links TRBV19 with TRBJ2-7; no firm D call. In germline, CDR1 is LNHDA, CDR2 SQIVND (reference sequence). The CDR3 runs to 13 residues. V lost 3 bases to trimming and J lost 3 bases, with 9 bases between them. The CDR3 DNA reads TGTGCCAGTAGTATGACTGATGTCTACGAGCAGTACTTC. Amino acid sequence: CASSMTDVYEQYF.

This rearrangement joins TRBV5-6 to TRBJ2-1; 7 bases fit TRBD1. The CDR3 has 14 amino acids. The J segment lost 7 bases and the V segment lost 0 bases, leaving 4 bases of the junction unmatched. Germline lookup yields CDR1 SGHDT and CDR2 YYEEEE. Written as DNA, the CDR3 is TGTGCCAGCAGCTTGGGACAGGGATATAATGAGCAGTTCTTC. Protein sequence: CASSLGQGYNEQFF.

The chain has TRBV19 and TRBJ1-5, with unresolved D. Germline V lookup: CDR1 LNHDA, CDR2 SQIVND (reference sequence). The ends were cut back, 7 bases at V and 5 bases at J, with 15 bases in the middle. The CDR3 is 14 residues long. CDR3 amino acids: CASTLPGSDQPQHF. The CDR3 DNA reads as TGTGCCAGTACGCTGCCGGGGTCCGATCAGCCCCAGCATTTT.

The V call is TRBV5-5, the J call TRBJ1-3, with TRBD1 as a possible D gene (6 bases). This CDR3 has 16 amino acids. The V gene's germline CDR1 is SGHKS and CDR2 YYEKEE (reference sequence). V dropped 2 bases and J dropped 0 bases, with 12 bases sitting between them. CDR3 sequence reads: CASSFAGAYSGNTIYF. DNA of the CDR3: TGTGCCAGCAGCTTCGCAGGGGCCTACTCTGGAAACACCATATATTTT.

The chain links TRBV6-4 to TRBJ2-3; 7 bases agree with TRBD2. The CDR3 has 15 amino acids. Germline-derived CDR1 and CDR2 are MRHNA and SNTAGT. The V gene end was trimmed by 5 bases and the J gene end by 3 bases; junction bases not matched to a gene: 8. CDR3: CASSNQGGWTDTQYF. The CDR3 DNA is TGTGCCAGCAGTAATCAGGGAGGGTGGACAGATACGCAGTATTTT.

This chain uses TRBV7-3 with TRBJ1-2, with TRBD1 matching over 9 bases. Germline V gene lookup returns CDR1 SGHTA and CDR2 FQGTGA. The CDR3 runs 13 residues. Unmatched junction bases numbered 1, after V lost 2 bases and J lost 6 bases. Here the CDR3 reads CASSLGTGNGYTF. The CDR3 region has the DNA TGTGCCAGCAGCTTAGGGACAGGGAATGGCTACACCTTC.

This sequence joins TRBV5-4 and TRBJ2-1, with TRBD2 as a possible D gene (7 bases). Germline CDR1 is SGHNT and CDR2 is YYREEE (reference sequence). V was shortened by 7 bases and J by 0 bases, with 11 bases between the two germline ends. The CDR3 runs 14 residues. CDR3 sequence: CASGGAHSYNEQFF. DNA for the CDR3: TGTGCCAGCGGGGGGGCGCACTCCTACAATGAGCAGTTCTTC.

The rearrangement links TRBV18 to TRBJ1-6; D possibly corresponds to TRBD1 (6 bases). This CDR3 has 15 amino acids. The germline V and J ends were trimmed by 3 bases and 5 bases, with 11 bases remaining between them. The germline gives CDR1 KGHSH, CDR2 LQKENI. DNA of the CDR3: TGTGCCAGCTCACCCGGTGGACAGAATAATTCACCCCTCCACTTT. This encodes CASSPGGQNNSPLHF. The full variable domain, completed using reference TRBV18 and TRBJ1-6, is NAGVMQNPRHLVRRRGQEARLRCSPMKGHSHVYWYRQLPEEGLKFMVYLQKENIIDESGMPKERFSAEFPKEGPSILRIQQVVRGDSAAYFCASSPGGQNNSPLHFGNGTRLTVT.

This chain joins TRBV9 and TRBJ1-1; 7 positions agree with TRBD1. Trimming cost V 0 bases and J 2 bases; bases outside gene matches: 4. The CDR3 is 15 residues long. Germline CDR1 is SGDLS and CDR2 is YYNGEE. The CDR3: CASSVGDSGNTEAFF. The DNA of the CDR3 is TGTGCCAGCAGCGTAGGGGACAGCGGTAACACTGAAGCTTTCTTT. The full variable domain, its missing parts supplied by reference TRBV9 and TRBJ1-1, is DSGVTQTPKHLITATGQRVTLRCSPRSGDLSVYWYQQSLDQGLQFLIQYYNGEERAKGNILERFSAQQFPDLHSELNLSSLELGDSALYFCASSVGDSGNTEAFFGQGTRLTVV.

The V and J genes are TRBV5-1 and TRBJ1-2, with 10 bases lining up with TRBD1. Per the germline V gene, CDR1 is SGHRS and CDR2 is YFSETQ. V shed 4 bases and J 8 bases; nucleotides not matched to a gene: 17. This CDR3 has 17 amino acids. The CDR3 DNA follows: TGCGCCAGCAGCATTTCCGGGACAGGGGATGCCCCGGGAGGCTACACCTTC. It translates to CASSISGTGDAPGGYTF.

The genes are TRBV7-9 and TRBJ1-1; tentatively, D is TRBD1 (5 bases). Per germline, CDR1 SEHNR and CDR2 FQNEAQ (reference sequence). This CDR3 comprises 16 residues. V was pared by 5 bases and J by 0 bases, with 16 bases between. The CDR3 DNA is TGTGCCAGCAGCAACCCAAATCAGGGCATGAACACTGAAGCTTTCTTT. This encodes CASSNPNQGMNTEAFF.

V usage is TRBV28 and J usage is TRBJ1-6, with 7 bases identical to TRBD1. Trimming removed 5 bases from V and 2 bases from J; junction bases left unmatched: 6. CDR3 length: 16 residues. The V gene's germline CDR1 is MDHEN and CDR2 SYDVKM. The DNA of the CDR3 is TGTGCCAGCAGTCTCGGGGGACAGCCCTATAATTCACCCCTCCACTTT. It encodes CASSLGGQPYNSPLHF.

The J gene is TRBJ1-3, the V gene TRBV9; TRBD1 agrees at 8 bases. Germline V gene data show CDR1 as SGDLS and CDR2 as YYNGEE. J lost 2 bases, V lost 0 bases, and 1 base had no gene match. CDR3 length: 15 residues. The CDR3 loop reads CASSVETGAGNTIYF. CDR3 in DNA: TGTGCCAGCAGCGTAGAGACAGGGGCTGGAAACACCATATATTTT. Based on the CDR3 plus reference TRBV9 and TRBJ1-3, the full variable domain is DSGVTQTPKHLITATGQRVTLRCSPRSGDLSVYWYQQSLDQGLQFLIQYYNGEERAKGNILERFSAQQFPDLHSELNLSSLELGDSALYFCASSVETGAGNTIYFGEGSWLTVV.

The J gene is TRBJ2-3, the V gene TRBV6-5; D is possibly TRBD1 or TRBD2 (5 bases each). Germline values: CDR1 MNHEY, CDR2 SVGAGI. The CDR3 has 15 residues. The V and J ends lost 6 bases and 6 bases respectively, with 19 bases between them. CDR3 nucleotide sequence: TGTGCCAGCAGCGCCCATCAGGGAGAGGCGGATACGCAGTATTTT. It encodes CASSAHQGEADTQYF.

The chain links TRBV28 to TRBJ1-4; D perhaps matches TRBD1 (6 bases). V was pared by 6 bases and J by 7 bases, with 24 bases between. CDR1 MDHEN and CDR2 SYDVKM come from the germline V gene. The CDR3 runs 17 residues. CDR3 nucleotides: TGTGCCAGCAGGCCCCATCAGGGGAGTGTTGGTAGTGAAAAACTGTTTTTT. It is translated as CASRPHQGSVGSEKLFF.

J is TRBJ2-5 and V is TRBV5-8, with D unresolved. The germline gives CDR1 SGHTS, CDR2 YDEGEE. Between the trimmed V and J ends, which lost 4 bases and 0 bases, there was a span of 4 bases. The CDR3 extends over 12 amino acids. The CDR3: CASSANQETQYF. In DNA, the CDR3 is TGTGCCAGCAGCGCGAACCAAGAGACCCAGTACTTC.

The table lists this clone with a count of one. Here the CDR3 reads CAWSEGGYGYTF. DNA for the CDR3: TGTGCCTGGAGTGAGGGGGGCTATGGCTACACCTTC. This sequence joins TRBV30 and TRBJ1-2, with a possible D match to TRBD1 (6 bases). V was clipped by 1 base and J by 4 bases, with 7 bases between them. Germline assignment: CDR1 GTSNPN and CDR2 SVGIG (reference sequence). This CDR3 is 12 amino acids long.

The V call is TRBV3-1 (or the pseudogene TRBV3-2), the J call TRBJ2-7, with 7 bases aligning to TRBD1. Germline-derived CDR1 and CDR2 are LGHDT and YNNKEL (reference sequence). J was trimmed by 2 bases and V by 0 bases; bases with no gene match: 10. The CDR3 covers 17 residues. CDR3 in amino acids: CASSQDWARQGPYEQYF. In DNA form, the CDR3 reads TGTGCCAGCAGCCAAGATTGGGCCAGACAGGGACCCTACGAGCAGTACTTC.

The chain joins TRBV4-3 to TRBJ2-7; no clear D. Deletions cut 0 bases from V and 4 bases from J, with 7 bases between. Looked up from germline, CDR1 is LGHNA and CDR2 is YSLEER. This CDR3 has 13 amino acids. In DNA form, the CDR3 reads TGCGCCAGCAGCCAAGATAACAGATACGAGCAGTACTTC. As protein: CASSQDNRYEQYF.

V and J are TRBV9 and TRBJ1-3; maybe TRBD1 (5 bases). Between the trimmed V and J ends, which lost 2 bases and 7 bases, there was a span of 13 bases. Germline CDR1 and CDR2: SGDLS and YYNGEE. This CDR3 comprises 14 residues. The CDR3 DNA reads as TGTGCCAGCAGCGTCGAGGGGTCGGGGAACACCATATATTTT. Translation gives CASSVEGSGNTIYF. The full variable domain, its missing parts supplied by reference TRBV9 and TRBJ1-3, is DSGVTQTPKHLITATGQRVTLRCSPRSGDLSVYWYQQSLDQGLQFLIQYYNGEERAKGNILERFSAQQFPDLHSELNLSSLELGDSALYFCASSVEGSGNTIYFGEGSWLTVV.

CDR3 in DNA: TGTGCCAGCTCACCGACGACGGGTTCGGAACTGTTTTTT. Protein product: CASSPTTGSELFF. The genes are TRBV18 and TRBJ1-4; D gene unclear. Trimming pared 3 bases from V and 12 bases from J, leaving 14 bases between. Germline CDR1 is KGHSH and CDR2 is LQKENI. The CDR3 consists of 13 residues.

The chain is built from TRBV30 and TRBJ2-2; TRBD1 is a possible D gene (6 bases). Germline-derived CDR1 and CDR2 are GTSNPN and SVGIG (reference sequence). The CDR3 totals 16 residues. With 3 bases removed from V and 1 base from J, the gap between germline ends came to 15 bases. The CDR3 nucleotides are TGTGCCTGGAGCGCCCCACCGGGACAGAACACCGGGGAGCTGTTTTTT. Its translation: CAWSAPPGQNTGELFF.

CDR3 amino acids: CASSLRGDRTYGYTF. CDR3 nucleotide sequence: TGTGCCAGCAGCTTACGAGGAGACAGGACTTATGGCTACACCTTC. This chain joins TRBV7-2 and TRBJ1-2; possibly TRBD1 for D (6 bases). The CDR3 spans 15 residues. Trimming removed 2 bases at V and 5 bases at J, with 15 bases between. Germline lookup yields CDR1 SGHTA and CDR2 FQGNSA.

The chain is built from TRBV10-1 and TRBJ1-6; D is possibly TRBD1 (5 bases). CDR3 length equals 14 residues. Trimming stripped 10 bases from V and 7 bases from J, with 17 bases between. Germline CDR1 and CDR2: WNHNN and SYGVQD (reference sequence). The chain's CDR3 is CATTSGRENSPLHF. CDR3 nucleotides: TGCGCCACTACCTCCGGCAGGGAAAATTCACCCCTCCACTTT.